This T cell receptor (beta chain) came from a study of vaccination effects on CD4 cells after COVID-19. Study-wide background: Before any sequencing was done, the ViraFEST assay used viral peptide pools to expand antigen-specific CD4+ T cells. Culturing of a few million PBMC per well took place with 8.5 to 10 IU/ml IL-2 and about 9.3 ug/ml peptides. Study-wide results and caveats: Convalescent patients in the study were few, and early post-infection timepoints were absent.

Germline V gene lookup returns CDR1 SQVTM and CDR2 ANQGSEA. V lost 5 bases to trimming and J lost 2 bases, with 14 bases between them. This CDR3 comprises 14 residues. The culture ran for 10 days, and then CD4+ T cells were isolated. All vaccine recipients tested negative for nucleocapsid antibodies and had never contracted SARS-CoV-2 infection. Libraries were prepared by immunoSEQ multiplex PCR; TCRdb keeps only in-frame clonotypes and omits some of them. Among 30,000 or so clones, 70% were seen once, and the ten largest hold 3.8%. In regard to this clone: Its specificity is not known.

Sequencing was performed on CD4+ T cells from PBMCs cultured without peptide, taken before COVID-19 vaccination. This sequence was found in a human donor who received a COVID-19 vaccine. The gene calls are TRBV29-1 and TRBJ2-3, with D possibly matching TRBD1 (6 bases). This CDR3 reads CSVIATGYTDTQYF. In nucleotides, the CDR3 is TGCAGCGTTATTGCCACAGGGTACACAGATACGCAGTATTTT.